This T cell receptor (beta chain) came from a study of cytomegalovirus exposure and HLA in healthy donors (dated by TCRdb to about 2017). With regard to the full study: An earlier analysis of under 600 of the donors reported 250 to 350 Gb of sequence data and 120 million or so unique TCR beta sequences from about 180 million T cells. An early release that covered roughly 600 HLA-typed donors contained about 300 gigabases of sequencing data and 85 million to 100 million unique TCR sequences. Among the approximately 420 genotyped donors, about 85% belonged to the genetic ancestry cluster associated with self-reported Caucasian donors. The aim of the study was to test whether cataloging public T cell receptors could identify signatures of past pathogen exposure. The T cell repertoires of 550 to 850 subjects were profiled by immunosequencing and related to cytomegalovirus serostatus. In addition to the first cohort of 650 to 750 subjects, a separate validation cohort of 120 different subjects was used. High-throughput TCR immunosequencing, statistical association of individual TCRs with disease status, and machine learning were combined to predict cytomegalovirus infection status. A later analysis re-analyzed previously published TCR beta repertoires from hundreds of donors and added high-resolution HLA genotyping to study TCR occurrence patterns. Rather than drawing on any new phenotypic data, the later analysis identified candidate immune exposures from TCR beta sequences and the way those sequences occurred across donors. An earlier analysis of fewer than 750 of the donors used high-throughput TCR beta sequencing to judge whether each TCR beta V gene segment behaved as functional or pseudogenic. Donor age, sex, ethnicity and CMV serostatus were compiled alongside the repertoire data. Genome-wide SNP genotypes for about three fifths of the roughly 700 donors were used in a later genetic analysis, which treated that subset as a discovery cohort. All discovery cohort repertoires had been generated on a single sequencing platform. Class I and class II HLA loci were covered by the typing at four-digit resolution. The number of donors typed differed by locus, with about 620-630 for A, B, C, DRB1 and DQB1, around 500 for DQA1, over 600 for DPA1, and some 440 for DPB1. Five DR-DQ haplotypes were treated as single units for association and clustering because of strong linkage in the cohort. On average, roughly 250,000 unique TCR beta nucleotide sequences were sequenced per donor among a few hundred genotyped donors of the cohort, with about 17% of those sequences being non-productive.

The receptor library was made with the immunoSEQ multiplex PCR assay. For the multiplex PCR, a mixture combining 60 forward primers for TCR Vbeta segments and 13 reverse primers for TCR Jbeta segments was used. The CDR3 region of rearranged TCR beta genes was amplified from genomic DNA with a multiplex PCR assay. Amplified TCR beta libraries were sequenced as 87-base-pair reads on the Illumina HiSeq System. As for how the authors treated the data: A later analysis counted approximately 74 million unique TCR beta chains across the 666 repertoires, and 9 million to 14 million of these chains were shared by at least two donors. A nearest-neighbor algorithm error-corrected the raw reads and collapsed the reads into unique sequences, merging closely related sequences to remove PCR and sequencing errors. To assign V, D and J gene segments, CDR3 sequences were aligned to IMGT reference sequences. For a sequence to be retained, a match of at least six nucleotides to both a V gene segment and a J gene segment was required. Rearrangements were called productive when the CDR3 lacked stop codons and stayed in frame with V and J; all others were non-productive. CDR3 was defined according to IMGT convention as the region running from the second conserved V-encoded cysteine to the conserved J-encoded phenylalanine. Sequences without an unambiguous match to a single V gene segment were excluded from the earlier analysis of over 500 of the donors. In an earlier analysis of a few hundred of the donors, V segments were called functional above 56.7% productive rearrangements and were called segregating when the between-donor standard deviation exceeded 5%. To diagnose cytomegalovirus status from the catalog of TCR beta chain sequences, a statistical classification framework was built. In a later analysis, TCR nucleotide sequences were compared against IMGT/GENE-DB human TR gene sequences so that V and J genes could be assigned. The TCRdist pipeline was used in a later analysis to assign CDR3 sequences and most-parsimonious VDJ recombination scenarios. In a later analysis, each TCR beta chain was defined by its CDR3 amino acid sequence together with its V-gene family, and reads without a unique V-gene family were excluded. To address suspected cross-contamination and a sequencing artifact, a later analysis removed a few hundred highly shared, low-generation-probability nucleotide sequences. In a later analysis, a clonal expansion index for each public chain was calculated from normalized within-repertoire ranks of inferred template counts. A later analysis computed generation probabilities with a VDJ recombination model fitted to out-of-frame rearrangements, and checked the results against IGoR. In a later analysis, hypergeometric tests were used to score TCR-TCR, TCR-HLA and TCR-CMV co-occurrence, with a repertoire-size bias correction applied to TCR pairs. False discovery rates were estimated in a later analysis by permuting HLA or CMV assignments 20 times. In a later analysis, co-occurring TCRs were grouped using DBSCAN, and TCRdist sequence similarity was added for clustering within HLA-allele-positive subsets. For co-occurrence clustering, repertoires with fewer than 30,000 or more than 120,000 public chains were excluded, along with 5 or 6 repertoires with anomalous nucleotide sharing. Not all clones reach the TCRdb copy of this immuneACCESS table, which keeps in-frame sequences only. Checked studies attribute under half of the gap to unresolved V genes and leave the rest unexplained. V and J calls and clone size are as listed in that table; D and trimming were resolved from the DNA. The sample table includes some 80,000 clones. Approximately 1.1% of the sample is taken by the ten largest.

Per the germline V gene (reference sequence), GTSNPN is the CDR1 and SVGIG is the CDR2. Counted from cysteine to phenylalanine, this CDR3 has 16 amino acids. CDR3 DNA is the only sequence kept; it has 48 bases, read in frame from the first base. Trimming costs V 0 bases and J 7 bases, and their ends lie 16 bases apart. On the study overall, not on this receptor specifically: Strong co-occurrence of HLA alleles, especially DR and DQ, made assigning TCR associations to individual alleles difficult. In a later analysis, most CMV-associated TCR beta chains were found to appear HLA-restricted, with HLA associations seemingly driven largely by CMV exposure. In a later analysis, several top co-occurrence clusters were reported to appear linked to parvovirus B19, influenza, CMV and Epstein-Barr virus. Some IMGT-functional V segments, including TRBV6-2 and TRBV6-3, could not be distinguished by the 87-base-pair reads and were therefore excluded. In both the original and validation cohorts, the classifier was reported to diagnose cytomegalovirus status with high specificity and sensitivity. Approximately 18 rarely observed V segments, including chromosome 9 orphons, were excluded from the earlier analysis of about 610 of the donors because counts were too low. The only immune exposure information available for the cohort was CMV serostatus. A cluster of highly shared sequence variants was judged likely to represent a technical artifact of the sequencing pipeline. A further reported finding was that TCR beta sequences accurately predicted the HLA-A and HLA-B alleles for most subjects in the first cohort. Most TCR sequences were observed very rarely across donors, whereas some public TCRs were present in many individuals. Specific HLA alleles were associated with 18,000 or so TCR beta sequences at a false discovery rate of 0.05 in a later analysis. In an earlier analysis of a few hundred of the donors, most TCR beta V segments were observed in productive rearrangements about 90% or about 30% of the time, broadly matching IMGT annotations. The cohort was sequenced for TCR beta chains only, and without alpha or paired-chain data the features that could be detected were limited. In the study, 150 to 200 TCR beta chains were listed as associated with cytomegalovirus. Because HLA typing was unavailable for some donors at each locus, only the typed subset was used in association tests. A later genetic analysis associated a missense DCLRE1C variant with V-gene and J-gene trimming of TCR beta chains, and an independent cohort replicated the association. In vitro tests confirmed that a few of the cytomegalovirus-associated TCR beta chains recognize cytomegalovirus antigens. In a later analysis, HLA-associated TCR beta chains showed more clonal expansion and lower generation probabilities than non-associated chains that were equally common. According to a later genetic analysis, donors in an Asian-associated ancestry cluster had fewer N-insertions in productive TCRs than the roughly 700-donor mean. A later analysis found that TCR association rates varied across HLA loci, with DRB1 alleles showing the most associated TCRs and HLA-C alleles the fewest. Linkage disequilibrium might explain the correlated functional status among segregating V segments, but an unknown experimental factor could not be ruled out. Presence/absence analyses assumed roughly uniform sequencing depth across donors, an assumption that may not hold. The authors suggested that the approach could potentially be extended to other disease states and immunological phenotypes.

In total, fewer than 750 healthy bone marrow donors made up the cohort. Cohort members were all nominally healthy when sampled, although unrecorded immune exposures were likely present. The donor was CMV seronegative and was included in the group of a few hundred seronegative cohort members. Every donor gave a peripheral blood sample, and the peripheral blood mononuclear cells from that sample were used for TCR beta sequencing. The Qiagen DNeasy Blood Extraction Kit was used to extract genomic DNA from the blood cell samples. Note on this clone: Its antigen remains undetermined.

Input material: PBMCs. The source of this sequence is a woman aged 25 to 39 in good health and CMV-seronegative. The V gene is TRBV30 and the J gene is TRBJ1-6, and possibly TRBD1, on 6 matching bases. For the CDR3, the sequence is CAWSVPWGLQNSPLHF. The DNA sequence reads TGTGCCTGGAGTGTACCGTGGGGGCTTCAGAATTCACCCCTCCACTTT.